This T cell receptor (beta chain) was retrieved from a study of T cells in Graves' hyperthyroidism and ophthalmopathy. Findings of the study overall: Most clonotypes that expanded in the thyroid above 0.001 also showed up in blood. Before onset, by a median of approximately 5.9 months, the model predicted ophthalmopathy.

Trimming took off 10 bases at V and 7 bases at J, with 11 bases between the two ends. Germline CDR1 is SNHLY and CDR2 is FYNNEI. This CDR3 is built from 11 residues. This clonotype appeared a few times. Its antigen is still unknown. Amplification of TCR beta CDR3 regions used RNA as the template. Using the HTBI primer set, a first-round RT-PCR was run on the TCR CDR3. TCRdb itself ran the multiplex PCR reads through MiXCR, one entry per CDR3 protein. The sample has about 350,000 distinct CDR3 sequences; about 15% are singletons. The rearrangement uses TRBV2 and TRBJ2-1; D might be TRBD1 or TRBD2, each matching 5 bases. Material: blood. The receptor comes from a young woman with Graves' hyperthyroidism. CDR3 bases: TGTGCCACCCAGGGACGGAATGAGCAGTTCTTC. Translated, it gives CATQGRNEQFF.